Presented here are 14 T cell receptor beta chains from one specimen sequenced in a study of T cells in Graves' hyperthyroidism and ophthalmopathy. Amplification of TCR beta CDR3 regions was performed using RNA transcripts as template. A first-round RT-PCR of the TCR CDR3 used the HTBI primer set. TCRdb re-analysed the multiplex PCR reads in MiXCR, keeping a single row per CDR3 protein. The sample consists of around 620,000 distinct CDR3 sequences, around 15% of them appearing once. Sequenced: blood. Every receptor here comes from a woman in her twenties or thirties with Graves' hyperthyroidism.

This clonotype was recorded many times. The rearrangement links TRBV29-1 to TRBJ2-7; possible D gene TRBD1, 6 bases. CDR1 SQVTM and CDR2 ANQGSEA come from the germline V gene. Trimming left V 6 bases short and J 3 bases short, with 18 bases between. This CDR3 is 14 amino acids long. CDR3 in DNA: TGCAGCGTCAAAGTCCGGGACACCCTCTACGAGCAGTACTTC. This sequence encodes CSVKVRDTLYEQYF.

This clonotype has ten or more counts. One end of the junction does not line up with germline, which may come from a read error. The V call is TRBV29-1, the J call TRBJ2-5; 8 nucleotides match TRBD2. Germline CDR1 SQVTM, CDR2 ANQGSEA. This CDR3 has 13 residues. The DNA for the CDR3 is TGCAGCGTGGAAGCGGGAGTAGGAGAGACCCAGTACTTC. Its protein product is CSVEAGVGETQYF.

This clonotype was counted at least ten times. The rearrangement uses TRBV12-3 or TRBV12-4 and TRBJ2-3; D call uncertain. This CDR3 contains 13 residues. Trimming took off 0 bases at V and 5 bases at J, with 6 bases between the two ends. The DNA of the CDR3 is TGTGCCAGCAGTTTAGCGCAAGGAGATACGCAGTATTTT. This translates into CASSLAQGDTQYF.

This clonotype was counted only a few times. Compared with germline, one end of the junction differs, possibly owing to a read error. For the CDR3, the DNA is TGTGCCAGCAGTTACTCATTGCGGTCTTGGGATTTT. This codes for CASSYSLRSWDF. J is TRBJ1-5 and V is TRBV6-2 or TRBV6-3; D remains unclear. CDR3 length: 12 amino acids. Germline V gene sequence: CDR1 MNHEY, CDR2 SVGEGT.

Notes on this clonotype: A single base separates this from a much larger clone, so it may be a read error. Since the CDR3 does not end with the conserved phenylalanine or tryptophan, this likely comes from a read error. The genes are TRBV5-8 and TRBJ1-5; 7 bases fit TRBD1. The CDR3 extends over 15 amino acids. The germline V gene encodes CDR1 SGHTS and CDR2 YDEGEE. The CDR3 DNA is TGCGCCAGCAGTCAAGAGGGACAGACATGGGAACCCCAGCATCTT. This codes for CASSQEGQTWEPQHL.

In this sample, this clonotype turned up a few times. This rearrangement joins TRBV19 to TRBJ2-4; the D gene is possibly TRBD2 (5 bases). This CDR3 spans 14 amino acids. Trimming shortened V by 3 bases and J by 9 bases, and 15 bases separated the two germline ends. Germline CDR1 reads LNHDA; CDR2 reads SQIVND (reference sequence). The CDR3 DNA reads as TGTGCCAGTAGTATTACAAGGGAGTCAAGCATTCAGTACTTC. Its translation is CASSITRESSIQYF.

This clonotype was seen only a few times. The rearrangement links TRBV20-1 to TRBJ2-4, with 8 bases lining up with TRBD2. CDR1 is DFQATT, CDR2 SNEGSKA, per germline (reference sequence). The ends lost 6 bases at V and 5 bases at J; junction bases unmatched: 6. The CDR3 extends over 13 amino acids. CDR3 DNA: TGCAGTGCACTACTTAGCGGGGAAAACATTCAGTACTTC. This encodes CSALLSGENIQYF.

This clonotype was seen many times. The chain has TRBV11-2 and TRBJ1-2, with a possible D match to TRBD1 (5 bases). V was cut by 3 bases and J by 5 bases, with 22 bases left in between. Per germline, CDR1 SGHAT and CDR2 FQNNGV. The CDR3 loop spans 17 amino acids. CDR3 region: CASSFGRVFTLSYGYTF. CDR3 nucleotides: TGTGCCAGCAGCTTCGGCAGGGTATTCACCCTAAGTTATGGCTACACCTTC.

This clonotype came up a few times. The chain couples TRBV19 to TRBJ2-3; D not certain. The CDR3 is made up of 13 amino acids. CDR1 is LNHDA, CDR2 SQIVND, per germline (reference sequence). V gave up 5 bases and J gave up 2 bases, with 8 bases separating them. The CDR3 DNA reads TGTGCCAGTAGTGAGACCCTCACAGATACGCAGTATTTT. Its protein product is CASSETLTDTQYF.

The chain uses TRBV3-1 and TRBJ2-7; TRBD2 matches at 7 bases. This CDR3 spans 14 amino acids. The junction had 2 bases not matched to a gene; V was cut back by 1 base and J by 2 bases. The germline gives CDR1 LGHDT, CDR2 YNNKEL (reference sequence). CDR3 protein: CASSQVLAAYEQYF. The CDR3 coding sequence is TGTGCCAGCAGCCAAGTTCTAGCGGCCTACGAGCAGTACTTC.

Many counts were recorded for this clonotype. The J gene is TRBJ2-5, the V gene TRBV7-3; 7 bases map to TRBD2. Looked up from germline, CDR1 is SGHTA and CDR2 is FQGTGA. The CDR3 is 16 amino acids. V gave up 5 bases and J gave up 1 base; unmatched junction bases: 10. The CDR3 spells CASSPGLAGAQETQYF. DNA for the CDR3: TGTGCCAGCAGCCCCGGGTTAGCGGGCGCCCAAGAGACCCAGTACTTC.

There are many counts of this clonotype. V is TRBV10-2 and J is TRBJ2-1; no firm D call. Germline CDR1 WSHSY, CDR2 SAAADI. The CDR3 extends over 14 amino acids. Trimming stripped 0 bases from V and 6 bases from J, with 9 bases between. The CDR3 DNA sequence: TGCGCCAGCAGTGAGTCGAGCGAACCCAATGAGCAGTTCTTC. It yields the protein CASSESSEPNEQFF.

The CDR3: CASSPTTAGNTIYF. The CDR3 DNA is TGTGCCAGCTCACCAACAACGGCTGGAAACACCATATATTTT. The rearrangement joins TRBV18 to TRBJ1-3; D ambiguous. This CDR3 spans 14 amino acids. V shed 2 bases and J shed 2 bases, with 7 bases lying between them. Germline values: CDR1 KGHSH, CDR2 LQKENI. Drawing the rest from reference TRBV18 and TRBJ1-3, the complete variable domain is NAGVMQNPRHLVRRRGQEARLRCSPMKGHSHVYWYRQLPEEGLKFMVYLQKENIIDESGMPKERFSAEFPKEGPSILRIQQVVRGDSAAYFCASSPTTAGNTIYFGEGSWLTVV.

This clonotype has at least ten counts. V and J are TRBV20-1 and TRBJ1-1; D not certain. The CDR3 consists of 13 residues. Germline-derived CDR1 and CDR2 are DFQATT and SNEGSKA (reference sequence). V lost 7 bases, J lost 1 base, and 13 bases lay in between. Written as DNA, the CDR3 is TGCAGTGGCCAGGCCGGGTGGAACACTGAAGCTTTCTTT. It yields the protein CSGQAGWNTEAFF.